Below, 29 T cell receptor beta chains from the same sample are listed, as sequenced in a study of T cells expressing NK-cell markers. TCRdb derives one entry per CDR3 protein from the 5' RACE reads, leaving out DNA. This sample contains 350,000 to 450,000 distinct CDR3 sequences. The sequenced sample consisted of blood T cells: a sorted CD56 or NKG2C T cell subset, CD4+ or CD8+ T cells, or bulk PBMC T cells (not recorded which). All receptors derive from a man aged 18-69 years in good health.

V is TRBV5-1 and J is TRBJ2-7; with no DNA, the TCRdb D assignment of TRBD2 cannot be verified. Per germline, CDR1 SGHRS and CDR2 YFSETQ. The CDR3 runs 14 residues. The CDR3 sequence is CASQSAARPYEQYF.

V usage is TRBV7-8 and J usage is TRBJ1-5. The CDR3 extends over 15 amino acids. Germline assignment: CDR1 SGHVS and CDR2 FQNEAQ. CDR3 region: CASSLAPTSNQPQHF.

V and J are TRBV2 and TRBJ1-1; the TRBD1 assignment by TCRdb is unverifiable without DNA. There are 15 residues in the CDR3. The germline CDR1 and CDR2 sequences are SNHLY and FYNNEI. CDR3 sequence reads: CASSEKGQGASEAFF. The complete variable domain, with remaining parts taken from reference TRBV2 and TRBJ1-1, reads EPEVTQTPSHQVTQMGQEVILRCVPISNHLYFYWYRQILGQKVEFLVSFYNNEISEKSEIFDDQFSVERPDGSNFTLKIRSTKLEDSAMYFCASSEKGQGASEAFFGQGTRLTVV.

The CDR3 sequence is CASSYGDRGTYGYTEAFF. The chain couples TRBV5-1 to TRBJ1-1; the D call of TRBD1 rests on TCRdb alone, since no DNA is present to check it. Germline CDR1 is SGHRS and CDR2 is YFSETQ. This CDR3 contains 18 residues. The full variable domain, with the rest looked up from reference TRBV5-1 and TRBJ1-1, is KAGVTQTPRYLIKTRGQQVTLSCSPISGHRSVSWYQQTPGQGLQFLFEYFSETQRNKGNFPGRFSGRQFSNSRSEMNVSTLELGDSALYLCASSYGDRGTYGYTEAFFGQGTRLTVV.

The chain is built from TRBV7-9 and TRBJ2-4; the D gene TCRdb calls, TRBD2, cannot be checked with no DNA. The germline V gene has CDR1 SEHNR and CDR2 FQNEAQ (reference sequence). CDR3 size: 17 residues. CDR3 amino acids: CASSPLPQELAKNIQYF.

CDR3 sequence: CASSFNYLSTDTQYF. The V call is TRBV7-2, the J call TRBJ2-3. The CDR3 length is 15 residues. Germline lookup yields CDR1 SGHTA and CDR2 FQGNSA. Supplemented by reference TRBV7-2 and TRBJ2-3, the full variable domain reads GAGVSQSPSNKVTEKGKDVELRCDPISGHTALYWYRQSLGQGLEFLIYFQGNSAPDKSGLPSDRFSAERTGGSVSTLTIQRTQQEDSAVYLCASSFNYLSTDTQYFGPGTRLTVL.

The chain uses TRBV7-6 and TRBJ2-7; TCRdb proposes TRBD2, but this gene call is untestable without DNA. The CDR3 has 15 amino acids. Germline CDR1 reads SGHVS; CDR2 reads FNYEAQ. The CDR3 region is CASSFGLAGGREQYF.

The gene calls are TRBV7-2 and TRBJ1-1; TCRdb gives TRBD1 as the D gene, but with no DNA this cannot be confirmed. The germline V gene has CDR1 SGHTA and CDR2 FQGNSA. This CDR3 is 15 amino acids long. The CDR3 loop is CASSRRTGPGTEAFF.

The chain is built from TRBV20-1 and TRBJ2-3; checking the TCRdb D call of TRBD1 is not possible without DNA. The CDR3 contains 13 residues. Looked up from germline, CDR1 is DFQATT and CDR2 is SNEGSKA (reference sequence). This CDR3 reads CSAVSLAADTQYF.

The chain links TRBV20-1 to TRBJ2-5; the D gene TCRdb calls, TRBD1, cannot be checked with no DNA. Germline V CDR1 and CDR2: DFQATT, SNEGSKA (reference sequence). The CDR3 extends over 14 amino acids. CDR3 residues: CSAGVRGIGGTQYF.

V and J are TRBV5-6 and TRBJ2-1; absent DNA, TCRdb's TRBD1 call cannot be checked. CDR3 length: 14 residues. Germline CDR1 SGHDT, CDR2 YYEEEE. CDR3 in amino acids: CASSLLRGRNEQFF.

This rearrangement joins TRBV5-1 to TRBJ1-2; TCRdb lists TRBD1, though no DNA is available to test this call. The CDR3 extends over 14 amino acids. Germline loops: CDR1 SGHRS, CDR2 YFSETQ. The CDR3 sequence: CASSSMDKVYGYTF. Together with reference TRBV5-1 and TRBJ1-2, the CDR3 gives the full variable domain: KAGVTQTPRYLIKTRGQQVTLSCSPISGHRSVSWYQQTPGQGLQFLFEYFSETQRNKGNFPGRFSGRQFSNSRSEMNVSTLELGDSALYLCASSSMDKVYGYTFGSGTRLTVV.

This sequence joins TRBV7-2 and TRBJ2-1; TCRdb selects TRBD1, and the lack of DNA leaves this call unchecked. CDR1 is SGHTA, CDR2 FQGNSA, per germline. The length of the CDR3 is 16 residues. CDR3 sequence: CASSSQRASSYNEQFF.

The rearrangement links TRBV15 to TRBJ2-3; TCRdb outputs TRBD2, but without DNA this stays unchecked. There are 18 residues in the CDR3. Germline V gene data show CDR1 as LNHNV and CDR2 as YYDKDF (reference sequence). The CDR3 sequence: CATSRDSLLAGGTDTQYF.

The chain carries TRBV6-5 and TRBJ2-1; the TRBD1 assignment by TCRdb is unverifiable without DNA. The CDR3 sequence is 17 residues long. Germline V lookup: CDR1 MNHEY, CDR2 SVGAGI. CDR3 region: CASSYPLGGGLQYEQFF.

The V gene is TRBV2, the J gene TRBJ2-7; TCRdb calls TRBD2, which cannot be checked without DNA. Germline V gene lookup returns CDR1 SNHLY and CDR2 FYNNEI. This CDR3 is built from 15 residues. Here the CDR3 reads CASSHPGLESYEQYF.

This chain uses TRBV6-4 with TRBJ1-1; TCRdb proposes TRBD1, but this gene call is untestable without DNA. The germline V gene encodes CDR1 MRHNA and CDR2 SNTAGT. The CDR3 runs 14 residues. The CDR3 loop reads CASSDHRAGARAFF.

CDR3 region: CASSPKQDTGNTIYF. The chain couples TRBV18 to TRBJ1-3; TCRdb outputs TRBD1, but without DNA this stays unchecked. The CDR3 spans 15 residues. Germline CDR1 KGHSH, CDR2 LQKENI.

The chain employs TRBV14 and TRBJ2-1; TCRdb's assignment of TRBD1 cannot be checked, as there is no DNA. The CDR3 runs 16 residues. CDR1 is SGHDN and CDR2 is FVKESK in the germline V gene. CDR3 region: CASSQDRGVFYNEQFF.

The chain recombines TRBV5-1 with TRBJ2-3. This CDR3 has 14 residues. From germline, CDR1 is SGHRS and CDR2 YFSETQ. CDR3 sequence reads: CASSLGTLQDTQYF.

This chain uses TRBV20-1 with TRBJ2-3; no DNA is available, so the TRBD2 call from TCRdb remains unchecked. The CDR3 is 14 residues long. CDR1 and CDR2 from the germline V gene are DFQATT and SNEGSKA (reference sequence). The CDR3 loop is CSASSGLDYDTQYF.

The rearrangement links TRBV6-1 to TRBJ2-4; TCRdb indicates TRBD1, and absent DNA this call remains unverified. This CDR3 region has 15 residues. CDR1 and CDR2 (germline): MNHNS, SASEGT. CDR3: CASRPGQNYKNIQYF.

The chain is built from TRBV11-2 and TRBJ1-3. Germline V lookup: CDR1 SGHAT, CDR2 FQNNGV. There are 14 residues in the CDR3. CDR3 protein: CASSLSHSGNTIYF.

V usage is TRBV6-2 or TRBV6-3 and J usage is TRBJ2-7; TCRdb picks TRBD1, but there is no DNA to check that call. The CDR3 is 15 amino acids. CDR1 and CDR2 from the germline V gene are MNHEY and SVGEGT. The CDR3 reads CASRDRQGASYEQYF.

V and J are TRBV10-2 and TRBJ2-1. The germline CDR1 and CDR2 sequences are WSHSY and SAAADI. The CDR3 has 14 residues. The CDR3 sequence: CASRGTGSYNEQFF.

The chain uses TRBV20-1 and TRBJ2-5; TCRdb lists TRBD2, though no DNA is available to test this call. This CDR3 has 16 amino acids. The germline gives CDR1 DFQATT, CDR2 SNEGSKA (reference sequence). CDR3 sequence reads: CSAAGTSGGSQETQYF.

The genes are TRBV21-1 and TRBJ2-3; TCRdb lists TRBD1, though no DNA is available to test this call. TRBV21-1 is tagged as a pseudogene. The CDR3 totals 16 residues. CDR3 sequence reads: CASSKFGRQYTDTQYF.

This chain joins TRBV7-2 and TRBJ2-2; TCRdb indicates TRBD1, and absent DNA this call remains unverified. CDR3 length: 15 residues. From germline, CDR1 is SGHTA and CDR2 FQGNSA. The CDR3 loop reads CASSLRQDGAGELFF.

The chain combines TRBV20-1 with TRBJ1-2; TCRdb picks TRBD1, but there is no DNA to check that call. Germline V gene data show CDR1 as DFQATT and CDR2 as SNEGSKA (reference sequence). The CDR3 covers 13 residues. CDR3 sequence: CSARDRVWYGYTF.